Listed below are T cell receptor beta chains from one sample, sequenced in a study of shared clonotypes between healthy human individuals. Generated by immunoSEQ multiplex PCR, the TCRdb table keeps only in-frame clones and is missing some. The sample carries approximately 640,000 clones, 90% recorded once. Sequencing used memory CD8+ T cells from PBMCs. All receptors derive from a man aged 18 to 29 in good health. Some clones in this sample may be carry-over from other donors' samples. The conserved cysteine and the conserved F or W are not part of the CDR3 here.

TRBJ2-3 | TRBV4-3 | ASSQDRTGSSTDTQY
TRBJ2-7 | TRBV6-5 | ASTPGDGEQY
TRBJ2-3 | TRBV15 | ATSGTGWDADTQY
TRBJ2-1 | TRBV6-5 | ASSYSAGGSYNEQF
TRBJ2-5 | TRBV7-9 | ASSGTSVQETQY
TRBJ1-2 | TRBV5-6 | ASSLYQSSYGYT
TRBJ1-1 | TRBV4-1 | ASSHPTWSDEAF
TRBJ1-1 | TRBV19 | ASSMLGGGVNTEAF
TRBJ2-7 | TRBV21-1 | ATTRGHYEQY
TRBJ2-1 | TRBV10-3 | ASGTSGYNEQF
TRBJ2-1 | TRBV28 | ASSLVLQFDVAGDNEQF
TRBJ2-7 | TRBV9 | ASSGDSGLVHEQY
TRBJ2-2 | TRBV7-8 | ASSLGMSFATGELF
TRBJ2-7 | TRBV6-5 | ASSYYSGSQYEQY
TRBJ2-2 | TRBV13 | ASSSLKKANTGELF